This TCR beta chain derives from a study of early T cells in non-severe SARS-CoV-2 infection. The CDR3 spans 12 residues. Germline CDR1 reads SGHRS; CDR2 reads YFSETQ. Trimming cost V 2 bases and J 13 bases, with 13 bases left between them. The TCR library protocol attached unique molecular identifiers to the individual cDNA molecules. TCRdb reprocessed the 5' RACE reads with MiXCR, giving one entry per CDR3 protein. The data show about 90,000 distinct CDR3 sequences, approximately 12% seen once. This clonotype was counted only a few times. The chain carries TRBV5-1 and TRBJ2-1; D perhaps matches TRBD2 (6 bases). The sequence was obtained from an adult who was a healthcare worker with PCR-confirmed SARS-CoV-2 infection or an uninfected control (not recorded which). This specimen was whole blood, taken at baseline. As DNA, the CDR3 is TGCGCCAGCAGCTTTTTACGGGACTCCCAGTTCTTC. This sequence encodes CASSFLRDSQFF.